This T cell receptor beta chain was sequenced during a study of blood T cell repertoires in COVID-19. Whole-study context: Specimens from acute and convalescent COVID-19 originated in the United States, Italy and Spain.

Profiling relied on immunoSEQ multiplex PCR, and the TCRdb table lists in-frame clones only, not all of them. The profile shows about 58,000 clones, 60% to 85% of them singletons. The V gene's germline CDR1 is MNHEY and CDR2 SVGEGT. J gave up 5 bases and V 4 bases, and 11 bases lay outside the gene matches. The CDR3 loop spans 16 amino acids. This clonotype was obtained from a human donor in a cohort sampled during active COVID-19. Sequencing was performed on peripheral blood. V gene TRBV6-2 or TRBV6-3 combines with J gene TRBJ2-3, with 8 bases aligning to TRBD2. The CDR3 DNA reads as TGTGCCAGCAGTTTGGAAGCCGGGGGGGCCGGAGATACGCAGTATTTT. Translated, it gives CASSLEAGGAGDTQYF.